Here is one TCR beta chain with its context. What it recognizes is unknown. TCRB transcripts that were expressed got sequenced, as all of the isolated RNA had been reverse transcribed. Sequencing used immunoSEQ multiplex PCR; TCRdb keeps in-frame clones, though not all of them. The sample carries some 150,000 clones, around a tenth recorded once. This record comes from a study of beta chain features in type 1 diabetes. Study-wide findings and caveats: TCRB CDR3s from Type 1 diabetes patients were moderately but significantly shorter in all four CD4+ subsets. There were fewer insertions and more deletions at the VDJ junctions of type 1 diabetes patients.

What was sequenced was central memory CD4+ T cells from blood. The origin of this receptor is a man younger than 35 in good health.

The CDR3 spells CASSESGGNQPQHF. CDR3 sequence (DNA): TGTGCCAGCAGTGAATCAGGGGGCAATCAGCCCCAGCATTTT. This rearrangement joins TRBV25-1 to TRBJ1-5; maybe TRBD1 (6 bases). The CDR3 runs 14 residues. Germline V gene lookup returns CDR1 MGHDK and CDR2 SYGVNS. The germline V and J ends were trimmed by 1 base and 2 bases, with 6 bases remaining between them.